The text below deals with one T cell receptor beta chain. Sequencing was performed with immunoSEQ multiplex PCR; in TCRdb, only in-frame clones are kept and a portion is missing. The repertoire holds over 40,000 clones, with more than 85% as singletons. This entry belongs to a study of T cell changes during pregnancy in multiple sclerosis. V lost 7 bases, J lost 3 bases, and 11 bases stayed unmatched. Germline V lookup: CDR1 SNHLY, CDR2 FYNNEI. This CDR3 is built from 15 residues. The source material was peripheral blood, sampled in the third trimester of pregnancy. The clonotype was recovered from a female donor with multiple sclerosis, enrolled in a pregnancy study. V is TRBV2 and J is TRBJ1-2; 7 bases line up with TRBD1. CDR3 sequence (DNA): TGTGCCAGCAACTCTCTACAGGGGCGGCACTATGGCTACACCTTC. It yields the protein CASNSLQGRHYGYTF.